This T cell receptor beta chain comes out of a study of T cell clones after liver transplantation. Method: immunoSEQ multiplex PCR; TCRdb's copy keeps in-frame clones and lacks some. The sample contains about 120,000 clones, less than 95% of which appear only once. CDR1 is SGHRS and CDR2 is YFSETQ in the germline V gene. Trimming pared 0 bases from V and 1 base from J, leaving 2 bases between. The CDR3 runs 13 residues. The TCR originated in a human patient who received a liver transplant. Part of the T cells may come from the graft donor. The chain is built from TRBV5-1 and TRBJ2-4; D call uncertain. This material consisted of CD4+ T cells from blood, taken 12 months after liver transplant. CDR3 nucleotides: TGCGCCAGCAGCTTGGCTGCCAAAAACATTCAGTACTTC. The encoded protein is CASSLAAKNIQYF.